These 14 T cell receptor beta chains originate from one sample sequenced in a study of shared clonotypes between healthy human individuals (dated by TCRdb to 2020 to 2022). Receptors were amplified or captured by the immunoSEQ multiplex PCR assay. The source is immuneACCESS, and TCRdb retained only in-frame sequences with V and J called. Part of the clones is not carried over; for the studies checked, unresolved V genes explain less than half of this, and the remainder is unexplained. The sample table shows 600,000 to 750,000 clones, and 72% are seen once. The top ten constitute over 1.5% of the sample. The source material was memory CD4+ T cells sorted from blood. Reading the label with the study, this specimen's cell subset or site is: CD45RA-negative fraction. Every receptor here comes from a woman in her twenties or thirties in good health.

The chain joins TRBV4-1 to TRBJ2-7, with 10 bases that match TRBD2. V lost 4 bases to trimming and J lost 2 bases; unmatched junction nucleotides: 14. The CDR3 extends over 18 amino acids. Per the germline V gene, CDR1 is MGHRA and CDR2 is YSYEKL. The CDR3 sequence is CASSLGLAEAKVPYEQYF. The CDR3 coding sequence is TGCGCCAGCAGCCTTGGACTAGCGGAGGCTAAAGTTCCCTACGAGCAGTACTTC.

The chain employs TRBV5-6 and TRBJ2-1; D gene ambiguous. The CDR3 runs to 15 residues. The V end lost 4 bases, the J end lost 0 bases, and 11 bases lay between the germline ends. Germline values: CDR1 SGHDT, CDR2 YYEEEE. Written as DNA, the CDR3 is TGTGCCAGCAGCGTTATATCCAGCTCCTACAATGAGCAGTTCTTC. It yields the protein CASSVISSSYNEQFF.

V usage is TRBV6-6 and J usage is TRBJ2-3; TRBD1 might be the D (5 bases). The CDR3 has 16 amino acids. The V and J ends lost 2 bases and 4 bases respectively, with 16 bases between them. Looked up from germline, CDR1 is MNHNY and CDR2 is SVGAGI (reference sequence). CDR3 sequence: CASSYAQGEWADTQYF. CDR3 DNA: TGTGCCAGCAGTTACGCCCAGGGTGAGTGGGCAGATACGCAGTATTTT.

The chain couples TRBV4-2 to TRBJ2-1; D unresolved. From germline, CDR1 is LGHNA and CDR2 YNFKEQ. CDR3 size: 16 residues. V lost 4 bases and J 3 bases, leaving 16 bases between the germline ends. The CDR3 loop is CASSLELPVDYNEQFF. CDR3 coding DNA: TGTGCCAGCAGCCTGGAGCTGCCCGTGGACTACAATGAGCAGTTCTTC.

J is TRBJ2-3 and V is TRBV28; D remains ambiguous. The CDR3 is 15 residues long. CDR1 and CDR2 (germline): MDHEN, SYDVKM. The germline V and J ends were trimmed by 7 bases and 2 bases, with 16 bases remaining between them. CDR3 in DNA: TGTGCCAGCATTAAAACCTCTCTGGCCACAGATACGCAGTATTTT. This gives the protein CASIKTSLATDTQYF.

The chain carries TRBV27 and TRBJ1-1, with 7 nucleotides matching TRBD1. The CDR3 sequence is 16 residues long. Trimming took 4 bases from V and 0 from J; bases not matched to a gene: 8. Germline CDR1 and CDR2: MNHEY and SMNVEV (reference sequence). The CDR3 protein is CASSWRTGIMNTEAFF. In DNA form, the CDR3 reads TGTGCCAGCAGTTGGAGGACAGGAATCATGAACACTGAAGCTTTCTTT.

This rearrangement joins TRBV6-5 to TRBJ1-3; D may be TRBD1 (5 bases). CDR3 length equals 13 residues. Germline V gene sequence: CDR1 MNHEY, CDR2 SVGAGI. Trimming took off 7 bases at V and 2 bases at J, with 9 bases between the two ends. CDR3 nucleotide sequence: TGTGCCAGCAAGCAGACAGCTGGAAACACCATATATTTT. Protein sequence: CASKQTAGNTIYF.

This clone is a singleton in its sample. This chain joins TRBV9 and TRBJ2-2, with 7 bases identical to TRBD2. V gave up 1 base and J gave up 3 bases; unmatched junction bases: 6. This CDR3 region has 16 residues. In germline, CDR1 is SGDLS, CDR2 YYNGEE. CDR3 DNA: TGTGCCAGCAGCGTAAGAGGGGAGGGCGACACCGGGGAGCTGTTTTTT. Protein: CASSVRGEGDTGELFF.

This clone was detected only a few times. This chain joins TRBV18 and TRBJ2-1, with TRBD2 matching over 10 bases. The CDR3 consists of 15 residues. V trimming: 3 bases; J trimming: 8 bases; junction bases outside the gene matches: 7. Germline V gene data show CDR1 as KGHSH and CDR2 as LQKENI. CDR3 protein: CASSPPSGSFDEQFF. The CDR3 DNA sequence: TGTGCCAGCTCACCCCCTAGCGGGAGTTTCGATGAGCAGTTCTTC.

This clone has a single count. The chain carries TRBV5-1 and TRBJ2-7, with D perhaps matching TRBD1 or TRBD2 (5 bases each). Per the germline V gene, CDR1 is SGHRS and CDR2 is YFSETQ. CDR3 length: 15 residues. Between the trimmed V and J ends, which lost 3 bases and 4 bases, there was a span of 17 bases. The CDR3 is CASSSIRGARYEQYF. CDR3 nucleotides: TGCGCCAGCAGCTCCATTCGAGGGGCGCGATACGAGCAGTACTTC.

The chain carries TRBV7-8 and TRBJ2-7, with TRBD2 as a possible D gene (5 bases). The V gene's germline CDR1 is SGHVS and CDR2 FQNEAQ. The CDR3 contains 14 residues. V gave up 3 bases and J gave up 1 base, with 10 bases separating them. This CDR3 is CASSFRGPSYEQYF. CDR3 DNA: TGTGCCAGCAGCTTTCGGGGTCCTTCCTACGAGCAGTACTTC.

This clone was found many times. Other DNA sequences within the sample encode an identical CDR3. The chain carries TRBV5-1 and TRBJ1-4, with D possibly matching TRBD1 (5 bases). This CDR3 comprises 15 residues. V lost 2 bases to trimming and J lost 2 bases, with 10 bases between them. Germline V gene lookup returns CDR1 SGHRS and CDR2 YFSETQ. The CDR3 loop reads CASSLGGATNEKLFF. The CDR3 bases are TGCGCCAGCAGCTTAGGAGGGGCGACTAATGAAAAACTGTTTTTT. The full variable domain, in which reference TRBV5-1 and TRBJ1-4 provide the parts outside the CDR3, is KAGVTQTPRYLIKTRGQQVTLSCSPISGHRSVSWYQQTPGQGLQFLFEYFSETQRNKGNFPGRFSGRQFSNSRSEMNVSTLELGDSALYLCASSLGGATNEKLFFGSGTQLSVL.

This clone appeared many times. This specimen includes other DNA sequences encoding the same CDR3. The CDR3 reads CASSIGQGASGANVLTF. Written as DNA, the CDR3 is TGTGCCAGTAGTATCGGACAGGGGGCGTCTGGGGCCAACGTCCTGACTTTC. The rearrangement links TRBV19 to TRBJ2-6; 11 nucleotides agree with TRBD1. The V and J ends lost 3 bases and 1 base, in that order; junction bases with no gene match: 2. Germline CDR1 reads LNHDA; CDR2 reads SQIVND (reference sequence). The CDR3 covers 17 residues.

This clone was seen a single time. The rearrangement links TRBV2 to TRBJ2-1; maybe TRBD1 (5 bases). The CDR3 is 13 residues long. The V end was cut by 7 bases, the J end by 7 bases, with 14 bases between. Germline values: CDR1 SNHLY, CDR2 FYNNEI. The CDR3 spells CASTHLRGNEQFF. The CDR3 coding sequence is TGTGCCAGCACCCATCTTAGGGGAAATGAGCAGTTCTTC. The full variable domain, its missing parts supplied by reference TRBV2 and TRBJ2-1, is EPEVTQTPSHQVTQMGQEVILRCVPISNHLYFYWYRQILGQKVEFLVSFYNNEISEKSEIFDDQFSVERPDGSNFTLKIRSTKLEDSAMYFCASTHLRGNEQFFGPGTRLTVL.